What follows are 31 T cell receptor beta chains derived from one specimen sequenced in a study of blood T cell repertoires in COVID-19. Here immunoSEQ multiplex PCR was the method, and the copy in TCRdb shows in-frame clones only, minus some. Of more than 70,000 clones in the sample, about 87% are singletons; the top ten hold 9.1%. Material: peripheral blood. Receptors were obtained from a human donor in a cohort sampled during active COVID-19.

The chain employs TRBV3-1 (or the pseudogene TRBV3-2) and TRBJ2-1; 7 bases are a match to TRBD1. V shed 3 bases, J shed 0 bases, and the junction held 5 bases outside the gene matches. CDR3 length equals 16 residues. Germline V lookup: CDR1 LGHDT, CDR2 YNNKEL (reference sequence). The CDR3 nucleotides are TGTGCCAGCAGCCAGCCGACAGGGAGCTCCTACAATGAGCAGTTCTTC. Translation: CASSQPTGSSYNEQFF.

This clone came up a few times. V usage is TRBV5-4 and J usage is TRBJ2-1; 16 bases align to TRBD2. Trimming took 4 bases from V and 8 from J; bases not matched to a gene: 6. The CDR3 is made up of 16 amino acids. CDR1 SGHNT and CDR2 YYREEE come from the germline V gene (reference sequence). The CDR3 nucleotides read TGTGCCAGCAGCCCGGGGACTAGCGGGGGGGCCCATGAGCAGTTCTTC. As protein: CASSPGTSGGAHEQFF.

V is TRBV7-3 and J is TRBJ2-3; D is ambiguous. The ends were cut back, 3 bases at V and 3 bases at J, with 7 bases in the middle. This CDR3 contains 13 residues. Germline V gives CDR1 SGHTA, CDR2 FQGTGA. Written as DNA, the CDR3 is TGTGCCAGCAGCTTCCAGGTTACAGATACGCAGTATTTT. Translating it yields CASSFQVTDTQYF. The complete variable domain, with remaining parts taken from reference TRBV7-3 and TRBJ2-3, reads GAGVSQTPSNKVTEKGKYVELRCDPISGHTALYWYRQSLGQGPEFLIYFQGTGAADDSGLPNDRFFAVRPEGSVSTLKIQRTERGDSAVYLCASSFQVTDTQYFGPGTRLTVL.

This chain joins TRBV30 and TRBJ2-3; the match to TRBD2 covers 9 bases. The CDR3 length is 14 residues. V lost 4 bases to trimming and J lost 7 bases; unmatched junction nucleotides: 9. Germline-derived CDR1 and CDR2 are GTSNPN and SVGIG (reference sequence). CDR3 nucleotides: TGTGCCTGGATGGGCGGCGGGGGGGCCTATACGCAGTATTTT. Translating it yields CAWMGGGGAYTQYF.

The chain links TRBV3-1 (or the pseudogene TRBV3-2) to TRBJ2-7; the D gene is possibly TRBD2 (5 bases). Germline V gene lookup returns CDR1 LGHDT and CDR2 YNNKEL (reference sequence). This CDR3 contains 12 residues. Trimming shortened V by 3 bases and J by 2 bases, and 5 bases separated the two germline ends. The CDR3 loop reads CASSQGAYEQYF. The DNA of the CDR3 is TGTGCCAGCAGCCAGGGAGCCTACGAGCAGTACTTC.

The chain carries TRBV11-2 and TRBJ1-4, with 7 bases matching TRBD1. The ends lost 5 bases at V and 11 bases at J; junction bases unmatched: 2. The CDR3 is 11 residues long. Germline CDR1 and CDR2: SGHAT and FQNNGV. The CDR3 sequence is CASSLGQKLFF. As DNA, the CDR3 is TGTGCCAGCAGCCTGGGACAGAAACTGTTTTTT.

This clone was recorded once. The gene calls are TRBV19 and TRBJ1-4; D is unclear. Germline V gene lookup returns CDR1 LNHDA and CDR2 SQIVND (reference sequence). V was cut by 6 bases and J by 1 base, with 9 bases left in between. This CDR3 comprises 14 residues. CDR3 amino acids: CASRSSGTNEKLFF. CDR3 sequence (DNA): TGTGCCAGTAGATCCAGTGGAACTAATGAAAAACTGTTTTTT.

The chain joins TRBV27 to TRBJ2-3; D may be TRBD2 (6 bases). Germline CDR1 reads MNHEY; CDR2 reads SMNVEV (reference sequence). V shed 10 bases and J shed 2 bases, with 22 bases lying between them. This CDR3 contains 16 residues. CDR3 sequence reads: CAIRVLASRHTDTQYF. DNA of the CDR3: TGTGCCATCAGAGTACTAGCATCTAGACACACAGATACGCAGTATTTT.

This chain links TRBV6-1 with TRBJ1-1, with a possible D match to TRBD1 (5 bases). Looked up from germline, CDR1 is MNHNS and CDR2 is SASEGT. The CDR3 sequence is 14 residues long. Trimming removed 2 bases from V and 1 base from J, with 8 bases in between. CDR3 sequence (DNA): TGTGCCAGCAGTGAACTCGGGGGGAACACTGAAGCTTTCTTT. This encodes CASSELGGNTEAFF.

This chain joins TRBV6-5 and TRBJ2-1; D may be TRBD1 (6 bases). The CDR3 sequence is 13 residues long. CDR1 is MNHEY and CDR2 is SVGAGI in the germline V gene. The ends were cut back, 11 bases at V and 9 bases at J, with 20 bases in the middle. The CDR3 loop is CALRGYSFSEQFF. In nucleotides, the CDR3 is TGTGCCCTTAGGGGGTATTCGTTTAGTGAGCAGTTCTTC.

V and J are TRBV11-2 and TRBJ2-1, with D uncertain. CDR1 and CDR2 (germline): SGHAT, FQNNGV. V gave up 3 bases and J gave up 0 bases, with 9 bases separating them. CDR3 length: 15 residues. CDR3 in DNA: TGTGCCAGCAGCTTGAACTCACCCTCCTACAATGAGCAGTTCTTC. The encoded protein is CASSLNSPSYNEQFF. The entire variable domain, with the rest obtained from reference TRBV11-2 and TRBJ2-1, is as follows: EAGVAQSPRYKIIEKRQSVAFWCNPISGHATLYWYQQILGQGPKLLIQFQNNGVVDDSQLPKDRFSAERLKGVDSTLKIQPAKLEDSAVYLCASSLNSPSYNEQFFGPGTRLTVL.

V is TRBV10-3 and J is TRBJ1-2; 7 bases are a match to TRBD1. The CDR3 length is 13 residues. V was clipped by 7 bases and J by 8 bases; unmatched bases: 10. Looked up from germline, CDR1 is ENHRY and CDR2 is SYGVKD. The CDR3 DNA follows: TGTGCCATCACCGCAGACAGGGCTGTCGGCTACACCTTC. This translates into CAITADRAVGYTF.

V and J are TRBV19 and TRBJ1-2; 7 bases are a match to TRBD1. The germline V gene encodes CDR1 LNHDA and CDR2 SQIVND (reference sequence). CDR3 length: 15 residues. The ends lost 8 bases at V and 8 bases at J; junction bases unmatched: 17. The CDR3 protein is CASLPGQIGHQGYTF. The CDR3, as DNA: TGTGCCAGTCTCCCGGGACAGATAGGTCATCAGGGCTACACCTTC.

This clone was found a few times. V is TRBV30 and J is TRBJ2-6; no clear D gene. V dropped 3 bases and J dropped 0 bases, with 9 bases sitting between them. This CDR3 spans 15 amino acids. CDR1 is GTSNPN and CDR2 is SVGIG in the germline V gene (reference sequence). The CDR3 here is CAWSLAYSGANVLTF. The CDR3 DNA reads TGTGCCTGGAGCTTAGCCTACTCTGGGGCCAACGTCCTGACTTTC.

The chain employs TRBV7-3 and TRBJ2-1; possibly TRBD2 for D (6 bases). V lost 5 bases and J 4 bases, leaving 18 bases between the germline ends. Germline V gene sequence: CDR1 SGHTA, CDR2 FQGTGA. This CDR3 comprises 16 residues. The CDR3 coding sequence is TGTGCCAGCAGCCCAAATATCGGGGGTACTTACAATGAGCAGTTCTTC. Protein sequence: CASSPNIGGTYNEQFF. The full variable domain, its missing parts supplied by reference TRBV7-3 and TRBJ2-1, is GAGVSQTPSNKVTEKGKYVELRCDPISGHTALYWYRQSLGQGPEFLIYFQGTGAADDSGLPNDRFFAVRPEGSVSTLKIQRTERGDSAVYLCASSPNIGGTYNEQFFGPGTRLTVL.

This clone has a single count. The V gene is TRBV6-5, the J gene TRBJ1-4; D remains unclear. This CDR3 is 13 amino acids long. V dropped 6 bases and J dropped 8 bases, with 13 bases sitting between them. Germline lookup yields CDR1 MNHEY and CDR2 SVGAGI. CDR3 DNA sequence: TGTGCCAGCAGCCTTGGGAGTAACGAAAAACTGTTTTTT. This codes for CASSLGSNEKLFF.

The chain uses TRBV7-2 and TRBJ2-1; TRBD2 matches 8 bases. CDR3 length: 14 residues. The germline gives CDR1 SGHTA, CDR2 FQGNSA. V gave up 2 bases and J gave up 6 bases; unmatched junction bases: 3. The CDR3 protein is CASSLTGGPNEQFF. DNA of the CDR3: TGTGCCAGCAGCTTAACGGGGGGGCCCAATGAGCAGTTCTTC.

The table lists this clone with a count of one. The CDR3 region has the DNA TGTGCCAGCAGCGGGGGACAGCCCAATCAGCCCCAGCATTTT. Translated: CASSGGQPNQPQHF. The V and J genes are TRBV5-6 and TRBJ1-5; 7 positions match TRBD1. The CDR3 totals 14 residues. The germline gives CDR1 SGHDT, CDR2 YYEEEE. J gave up 3 bases and V 4 bases, and 4 bases lay outside the gene matches.

J is TRBJ1-2 and V is TRBV19, with a tentative D call TRBD1 (5 bases). Per germline, CDR1 LNHDA and CDR2 SQIVND (reference sequence). The V and J ends lost 3 bases and 4 bases respectively, with 12 bases between them. The CDR3 extends over 14 amino acids. The CDR3 nucleotides read TGTGCCAGTAGTATGGAAGACAGAATCTATGGCTACACCTTC. It yields the protein CASSMEDRIYGYTF.

The chain employs TRBV5-1 and TRBJ2-3, with 7 positions matching TRBD2. The CDR3 has 16 residues. The germline V gene has CDR1 SGHRS and CDR2 YFSETQ. V shed 0 bases and J 0 bases; nucleotides not matched to a gene: 4. This CDR3 reads CASSLELAVSTDTQYF. The CDR3 region has the DNA TGCGCCAGCAGCTTGGAGCTAGCGGTGAGCACAGATACGCAGTATTTT.

V gene TRBV6-5 combines with J gene TRBJ1-2; the D gene is possibly TRBD1 (5 bases). The CDR3 consists of 15 residues. Germline V gene sequence: CDR1 MNHEY, CDR2 SVGAGI. Trimming stripped 6 bases from V and 6 bases from J, with 20 bases between. DNA for the CDR3: TGTGCCAGCAGCCTGAGTATCGGGGGGAGGGATGGCTACACCTTC. This translates into CASSLSIGGRDGYTF.

The chain is built from TRBV2 and TRBJ1-1; D unresolved. Deletions cut 6 bases from V and 3 bases from J, with 11 bases between. The CDR3 has 13 residues. Per the germline V gene, CDR1 is SNHLY and CDR2 is FYNNEI. CDR3 DNA: TGTGCCAGCAGGGGGAGGAGAGACACTGAAGCTTTCTTT. It is translated as CASRGRRDTEAFF.

The chain has TRBV10-3 and TRBJ1-2; TRBD1 matches 7 bases. Trimming at V came to 4 bases and at J to 3 bases, leaving 2 bases not matched to a gene. Germline CDR1 and CDR2: ENHRY and SYGVKD. This CDR3 has 13 amino acids. The CDR3 protein is CAISGDSDYGYTF. The CDR3 DNA reads TGTGCCATCAGTGGGGACAGCGACTATGGCTACACCTTC.

This chain uses TRBV28 with TRBJ2-7; D might be TRBD2 (5 bases). The germline V gene has CDR1 MDHEN and CDR2 SYDVKM. The CDR3 covers 12 residues. The V end lost 7 bases, the J end lost 9 bases, and 16 bases lay between the germline ends. CDR3 loop: CASTPGGRRQYF. The CDR3 region has the DNA TGTGCCAGCACCCCCGGAGGCCGACGGCAGTACTTC.

This chain joins TRBV6-5 and TRBJ2-7; 7 bases are shared with TRBD1. Germline CDR1 and CDR2: MNHEY and SVGAGI. Trimming cost V 6 bases and J 4 bases; bases outside gene matches: 12. The length of the CDR3 is 15 residues. The CDR3 loop reads CASRTHYRGGYEQYF. The CDR3 nucleotides are TGTGCCAGCAGGACACATTACAGGGGTGGGTACGAGCAGTACTTC.

This sequence joins TRBV20-1 and TRBJ2-3; D may be TRBD2 (6 bases). The germline V gene has CDR1 DFQATT and CDR2 SNEGSKA (reference sequence). The V and J ends lost 3 bases and 6 bases respectively, with 7 bases between them. The CDR3 loop spans 11 amino acids. The CDR3 DNA is TGCAGTGCTAGCGGGAGTGATACGCAGTATTTT. Translation gives CSASGSDTQYF.

The J gene is TRBJ2-2, the V gene TRBV6-5; 7 bases are shared with TRBD2. This CDR3 has 14 residues. The J segment lost 1 base and the V segment lost 7 bases, leaving 3 bases of the junction unmatched. The V gene's germline CDR1 is MNHEY and CDR2 SVGAGI. The CDR3 DNA is TGTGCCAGCAAGGAGCGGGGGAACACCGGGGAGCTGTTTTTT. It yields the protein CASKERGNTGELFF.

The rearrangement links TRBV5-1 to TRBJ2-3; the D is unclear. The V end lost 0 bases, the J end lost 2 bases, and 7 bases lay between the germline ends. Germline V gene data show CDR1 as SGHRS and CDR2 as YFSETQ. This CDR3 has 14 residues. The CDR3 coding sequence is TGCGCCAGCAGCTTGGGGGCCGACACAGATACGCAGTATTTT. Its protein is CASSLGADTDTQYF.

The chain employs TRBV10-3 and TRBJ2-3, with D perhaps matching TRBD2 (6 bases). The CDR3 covers 13 residues. The germline V gene has CDR1 ENHRY and CDR2 SYGVKD. Between the trimmed V and J ends, which lost 2 bases and 4 bases, there was a span of 7 bases. The CDR3: CAISEGRSDTQYF. CDR3 DNA: TGTGCCATCAGTGAGGGGAGGTCAGATACGCAGTATTTT.

The chain combines TRBV11-3 with TRBJ2-7, with 7 nucleotides matching TRBD1. The germline CDR1 and CDR2 sequences are SGHNT and YENEEA. J gave up 2 bases and V 5 bases, and 6 bases lay outside the gene matches. The CDR3 loop spans 14 amino acids. The CDR3 coding sequence is TGTGCCAGCAGCCTTAACAGGGGAGCCTACGAGCAGTACTTC. Protein product: CASSLNRGAYEQYF.

V usage is TRBV6-5 and J usage is TRBJ2-7; D is uncertain. The CDR3 consists of 14 residues. Germline V CDR1 and CDR2: MNHEY, SVGAGI. V was shortened by 0 bases and J by 3 bases, with 9 bases between the two germline ends. As DNA, the CDR3 is TGTGCCAGCAGTTACTCCCCCGCGATCTACGAGCAGTACTTC. The encoded protein is CASSYSPAIYEQYF.